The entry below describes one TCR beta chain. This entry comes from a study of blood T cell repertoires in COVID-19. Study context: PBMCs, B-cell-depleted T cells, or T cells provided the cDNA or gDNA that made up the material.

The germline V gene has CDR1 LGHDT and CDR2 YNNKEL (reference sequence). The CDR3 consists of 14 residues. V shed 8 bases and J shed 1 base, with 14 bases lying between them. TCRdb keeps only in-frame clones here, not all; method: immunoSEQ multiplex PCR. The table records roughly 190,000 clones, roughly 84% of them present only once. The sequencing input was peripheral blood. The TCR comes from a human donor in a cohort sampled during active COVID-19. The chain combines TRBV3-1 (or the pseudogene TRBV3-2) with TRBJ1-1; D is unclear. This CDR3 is CASSVTPENTEAFF. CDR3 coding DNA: TGTGCCAGCTCAGTTACGCCTGAGAACACTGAAGCTTTCTTT.